Following are 19 T cell receptor beta chains from one sample sequenced in a study of neoadjuvant anti-PD-1 for oral cavity cancer. Produced via immunoSEQ multiplex PCR; TCRdb's table is partial and in-frame only. The data hold fewer than 90,000 clones, with under 90% observed a single time. The material was PBMCs, obtained before nivolumab (anti-PD-1) treatment. The receptors were gathered from a person aged 35-79 years with oral cavity squamous cell carcinoma.

This clone was seen a single time. The chain carries TRBV5-1 and TRBJ2-7; 11 positions match TRBD2. Germline trimming cut 0 bases from V and 6 bases from J; bases unmatched to any gene: 8. The germline CDR1 and CDR2 sequences are SGHRS and YFSETQ. The CDR3 is 16 amino acids. The CDR3 loop is CASSLAGASGRSEQYF. CDR3 DNA: TGCGCCAGCAGCTTGGCCGGGGCTAGCGGGAGGTCCGAGCAGTACTTC.

Only one count was recorded for this clone. This chain joins TRBV19 and TRBJ2-1; TRBD2 agrees at 7 bases. The CDR3 loop spans 15 amino acids. V shed 5 bases, J shed 1 base, and the junction held 5 bases outside the gene matches. Germline CDR1 reads LNHDA; CDR2 reads SQIVND (reference sequence). The CDR3 bases are TGTGCCAGTAGTCCCGTAGCGGGTTCCTACAATGAGCAGTTCTTC. Its protein is CASSPVAGSYNEQFF.

V usage is TRBV30 and J usage is TRBJ2-7; 9 nucleotides line up with TRBD1. The germline V gene encodes CDR1 GTSNPN and CDR2 SVGIG (reference sequence). The junction had 5 bases not matched to a gene; V was cut back by 2 bases and J by 3 bases. The length of the CDR3 is 14 residues. CDR3 amino acids: CAWSTGTGYYEQYF. The CDR3 DNA reads TGTGCCTGGAGTACCGGGACAGGGTACTACGAGCAGTACTTC.

The gene calls are TRBV6-5 and TRBJ2-5; the match to TRBD1 covers 10 bases. In germline, CDR1 is MNHEY, CDR2 SVGAGI. This CDR3 comprises 14 residues. V shed 6 bases, J shed 4 bases, and the junction held 5 bases outside the gene matches. The CDR3: CASSPRTGGETQYF. CDR3 bases: TGTGCCAGCAGCCCTCGGACAGGGGGAGAGACCCAGTACTTC.

The chain links TRBV2 to TRBJ2-3; possible D gene TRBD1, 6 bases. Germline CDR1 reads SNHLY; CDR2 reads FYNNEI. The CDR3 runs to 16 residues. V dropped 0 bases and J dropped 2 bases, with 12 bases sitting between them. This CDR3 reads CASSEAVQGLTDTQYF. DNA of the CDR3: TGTGCCAGCAGTGAAGCGGTACAGGGCCTCACAGATACGCAGTATTTT.

As to this clone: Being one base from a much bigger clone, this may be a read error. This CDR3 is CASRGNTEAFF. Written as DNA, the CDR3 is TGTGCCAGCAGGGGGAACACTGAAGCTTTCTTT. The gene calls are TRBV6-1 and TRBJ1-1; no clear D gene. Trimming stripped 6 bases from V and 1 base from J, with 3 bases between. This CDR3 spans 11 amino acids. From germline, CDR1 is MNHNS and CDR2 SASEGT.

This rearrangement joins TRBV2 to TRBJ1-2; the match to TRBD1 covers 12 bases. The CDR3 runs to 14 residues. CDR1 SNHLY and CDR2 FYNNEI come from the germline V gene. V shed 5 bases and J 7 bases; nucleotides not matched to a gene: 5. The CDR3 DNA is TGTGCCAGCAGTCCCGGGACAGGGGGCTCTGGCTACACCTTC. Amino acid sequence: CASSPGTGGSGYTF.

This clone was seen just once. V gene TRBV6-5 combines with J gene TRBJ1-5; D remains ambiguous. Trimming removed 0 bases from V and 7 bases from J, with 13 bases in between. The CDR3 contains 15 residues. The germline gives CDR1 MNHEY, CDR2 SVGAGI. CDR3 nucleotide sequence: TGTGCCAGCAGTTACTCAGGGCAGGCTATCCAGCCCCAGCATTTT. Residues: CASSYSGQAIQPQHF.

CDR3 amino acids: CAWSVSEGRWSYEQYF. The CDR3 DNA reads TGTGCCTGGAGTGTAAGTGAGGGTAGGTGGTCCTACGAGCAGTACTTC. V and J are TRBV30 and TRBJ2-7; weak D call: TRBD2 (5 bases). Germline CDR1 and CDR2: GTSNPN and SVGIG (reference sequence). The CDR3 runs 16 residues. With 0 bases removed from V and 1 base from J, the gap between germline ends came to 16 bases.

This rearrangement joins TRBV21-1 to TRBJ2-5. TRBV21-1 is flagged as a pseudogene. This CDR3 contains 16 residues. The CDR3 bases are TGTGCCAGCAGCCCGAACGGACGGAGTTTAAGGGAGACCCAGTACTTC. This codes for CASSPNGRSLRETQYF.

This clone has only a few counts. V and J are TRBV19 and TRBJ1-5, with a weak D call TRBD1 (5 bases). The germline V gene encodes CDR1 LNHDA and CDR2 SQIVND (reference sequence). The CDR3 runs 15 residues. V was pared by 3 bases and J by 3 bases, with 12 bases between. CDR3 bases: TGTGCCAGTAGTATGGACAAAAAATACAATCAGCCCCAGCATTTT. It encodes CASSMDKKYNQPQHF. The full variable domain, completed using reference TRBV19 and TRBJ1-5, is DGGITQSPKYLFRKEGQNVTLSCEQNLNHDAMYWYRQDPGQGLRLIYYSQIVNDFQKGDIAEGYSVSREKKESFPLTVTSAQKNPTAFYLCASSMDKKYNQPQHFGDGTRLSIL.

V is TRBV27 and J is TRBJ2-6; D ambiguous. This CDR3 has 14 residues. Germline-derived CDR1 and CDR2 are MNHEY and SMNVEV (reference sequence). Trimming pared 2 bases from V and 0 bases from J, leaving 2 bases between. Here the CDR3 DNA reads TGTGCCAGCAGTTTAGACTCTGGGGCCAACGTCCTGACTTTC. This sequence encodes CASSLDSGANVLTF.

The V gene is TRBV10-1, the J gene TRBJ2-2, with 8 bases fitting TRBD2. This CDR3 region has 18 residues. Germline trimming cut 0 bases from V and 6 bases from J; bases unmatched to any gene: 12. Germline V gene data show CDR1 as WNHNN and CDR2 as SYGVQD (reference sequence). The CDR3 DNA is TGCGCCAGCAGTGAGTCGCAGGTGACTAGCGCGGGGCCCGGGGAGCTGTTTTTT. This gives the protein CASSESQVTSAGPGELFF.

In this sample, this clone turned up a few times. V is TRBV10-3 and J is TRBJ2-7; no clear D gene. The CDR3 length is 14 residues. V was clipped by 8 bases and J by 3 bases, with 17 bases between them. The germline CDR1 and CDR2 sequences are ENHRY and SYGVKD. DNA of the CDR3: TGTGCCATCTCCTATTACAAGGAGAACTACGAGCAGTACTTC. This codes for CAISYYKENYEQYF.

The V call is TRBV2, the J call TRBJ2-1; 8 nucleotides agree with TRBD1. There are 13 residues in the CDR3. V lost 5 bases and J lost 6; bases outside the gene matches: 3. Germline V gene data show CDR1 as SNHLY and CDR2 as FYNNEI. CDR3 DNA sequence: TGTGCCAGCAGTTCGGACAGGGTCAATGAGCAGTTCTTC. This codes for CASSSDRVNEQFF.

CDR3 sequence (DNA): TGTGCCAGCAGCCAAGGGACAGGGGTTTACGAGCAGTACTTC. Residues: CASSQGTGVYEQYF. The chain carries TRBV5-4 and TRBJ2-7; 10 bases line up with TRBD1. V lost 4 bases and J lost 4; bases outside the gene matches: 5. This CDR3 has 14 residues. Germline V gene sequence: CDR1 SGHNT, CDR2 YYREEE (reference sequence).

The genes are TRBV6-1 and TRBJ2-5; D possibly corresponds to TRBD1 (6 bases). Germline-derived CDR1 and CDR2 are MNHNS and SASEGT. V gave up 6 bases and J gave up 1 base, with 12 bases separating them. This CDR3 has 14 residues. The CDR3 DNA reads as TGTGCCAGCAGACGGGACACGCTCCAAGAGACCCAGTACTTC. It is translated as CASRRDTLQETQYF.

V usage is TRBV28 and J usage is TRBJ1-1, with D possibly matching TRBD1 (6 bases). The CDR3 spans 14 residues. Trimming removed 3 bases at V and 1 base at J, with 9 bases between. CDR1 is MDHEN, CDR2 SYDVKM, per germline. The CDR3, as DNA: TGTGCCAGCAGTTTTACAGGGCCGAACACTGAAGCTTTCTTT. This codes for CASSFTGPNTEAFF.

The gene calls are TRBV7-8 and TRBJ2-3, with D tentatively TRBD2 (6 bases). V lost 2 bases to trimming and J lost 0 bases, with 21 bases between them. The CDR3 extends over 19 amino acids. Germline values: CDR1 SGHVS, CDR2 FQNEAQ. The CDR3 here is CASSLTVQGRGLSTDTQYF. In DNA, the CDR3 is TGTGCCAGCAGCTTAACGGTTCAGGGCCGGGGACTTAGCACAGATACGCAGTATTTT.